This TCR beta chain was recovered during a study of tumor and adjacent non-tumor tissue in lung cancer. At the level of the study: There were some 12 adenocarcinoma, 2 squamous cell carcinoma and 1 small cell lung cancer cases. Each sample yielded 4 million to 4.5 million productive TCRbeta reads on average.

From germline, CDR1 is SGHAT and CDR2 FQNNGV. Losses at the gene ends were 4 bases for V and 0 bases for J; bases not matched to a gene: 17. The CDR3 is 19 residues long. The study's findings and limits: Significantly higher TCR diversity was found in tumor than normal lung.

TCRbeta libraries were built with three rounds of nested PCR, modified from ARM-PCR. Via MiXCR, TCRdb re-called the multiplex PCR reads, giving one row per CDR3 protein. The sample yields more than 90,000 distinct CDR3 sequences, roughly 66% seen once. RNA was extracted from bulk tissue without any cell sorting. Chemotherapy-naive patients with new lung cancer underwent thoracic surgery in China, August–late 2014. Points on this clonotype: Antigen unknown.

The TCR sequence derives from a man aged 55 to 70 with non-small cell lung cancer. V is TRBV11-2 and J is TRBJ1-1, with 7 bases lining up with TRBD1. Sequencing was done on a sample of lung tumor tissue. CDR3 region: CASSSVGLWGQRVNTEAFF. In nucleotides, the CDR3 is TGTGCCAGCAGCTCCGTAGGCCTGTGGGGACAGAGAGTGAACACTGAAGCTTTCTTT. Full variable domain (remainder filled in from reference TRBV11-2 and TRBJ1-1): EAGVAQSPRYKIIEKRQSVAFWCNPISGHATLYWYQQILGQGPKLLIQFQNNGVVDDSQLPKDRFSAERLKGVDSTLKIQPAKLEDSAVYLCASSSVGLWGQRVNTEAFFGQGTRLTVV.